Listed here are 5 T cell receptor beta chains from one sample, sequenced in a study of T cell repertoires in cytomegalovirus infection. MiXCR was run by TCRdb on the reads, yielding one entry per CDR3 protein. The repertoire holds about 220,000 distinct CDR3 sequences, with 30% to 45% as singletons. No antigens are known for them. The material was CD8+ T cells from cultured PBMCs, obtained from culture after CMV antigen stimulation. These receptors all come from a human donor in good health (CMV status not recorded). Some clones in this sample may be carry-over from other donors' samples.

This clonotype was observed a few times. The chain carries TRBV20-1 and TRBJ1-2, with 10 bases matching TRBD1. Germline loops: CDR1 DFQATT, CDR2 SNEGSKA (reference sequence). The CDR3 runs to 13 residues. Losses at the gene ends were 5 bases for V and 7 bases for J; bases not matched to a gene: 7. The CDR3: CSALTGTGVGYTF. CDR3 sequence (DNA): TGCAGTGCTTTAACCGGGACAGGGGTTGGCTACACCTTC.

The chain couples TRBV5-6 to TRBJ2-4; D could derive from TRBD1 or TRBD2 (5 bases each). Per germline, CDR1 SGHDT and CDR2 YYEEEE. The germline V and J ends were trimmed by 3 bases and 8 bases, with 18 bases remaining between them. CDR3 length: 15 amino acids. DNA of the CDR3: TGTGCCAGCAGCTACCGGGGCCTCCCAGGGCACATTCAGTACTTC. It specifies CASSYRGLPGHIQYF.

The V call is TRBV19, the J call TRBJ1-2; a weak D match, TRBD1 (5 bases). This CDR3 has 15 residues. The germline CDR1 and CDR2 sequences are LNHDA and SQIVND (reference sequence). Trimming cost V 7 bases and J 2 bases, with 17 bases left between them. CDR3 residues: CASMDTSLVNYGYTF. The CDR3 region has the DNA TGTGCCAGTATGGACACCAGCTTAGTAAACTATGGCTACACCTTC.

The chain employs TRBV7-6 and TRBJ2-3; D is ambiguous. The CDR3 has 13 amino acids. Germline V gene data show CDR1 as SGHVS and CDR2 as FNYEAQ. V shed 2 bases and J shed 11 bases, with 14 bases lying between them. Written as DNA, the CDR3 is TGTGCCAGCAGCTTATCTGGGCTAGTTGTGCAGTATTTT. Translating gives CASSLSGLVVQYF.

CDR3 sequence (DNA): TGTGCCAGCACCCTCATCCGGGACAAAATCGGGGAGCAGTACTTC. This translates into CASTLIRDKIGEQYF. The chain combines TRBV28 with TRBJ2-7; D perhaps matches TRBD1 (6 bases). Germline-derived CDR1 and CDR2 are MDHEN and SYDVKM. This CDR3 contains 15 residues. The V end was cut by 7 bases, the J end by 7 bases, with 23 bases between.